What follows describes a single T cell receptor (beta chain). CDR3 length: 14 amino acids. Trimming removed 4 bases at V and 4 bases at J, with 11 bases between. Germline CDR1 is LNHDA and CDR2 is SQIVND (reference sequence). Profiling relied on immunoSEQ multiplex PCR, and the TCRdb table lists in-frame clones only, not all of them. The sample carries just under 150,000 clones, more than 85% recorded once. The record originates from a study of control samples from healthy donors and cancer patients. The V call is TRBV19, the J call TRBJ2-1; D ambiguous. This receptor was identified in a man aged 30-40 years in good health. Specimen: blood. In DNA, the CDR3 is TGTGCCAGTAGTACCTGGACCGATTACAATGAGCAGTTCTTC. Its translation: CASSTWTDYNEQFF.